These 12 T cell receptor beta chains share one sample of origin, sequenced in a study of blood T cell repertoires in COVID-19 (dated by TCRdb to 2018 to 2021). Libraries came from the immunoSEQ multiplex PCR assay. In its TCRdb copy, this immuneACCESS table keeps in-frame sequences only and misses some clones. Where compared with another copy, unresolved V genes explain less than half of these, and the others have no known cause. This sample is represented by over 110,000 clones; approximately 81% of them were singletons. The ten largest make up 7% to 10% of the sample. Sequencing input: peripheral blood. Every receptor here comes from a human donor in a cohort sampled during active COVID-19.

The rearrangement links TRBV10-1 to TRBJ2-7; 8 nucleotides match TRBD1. V shed 3 bases, J shed 3 bases, and the junction held 7 bases outside the gene matches. Germline CDR1 reads WNHNN; CDR2 reads SYGVQD (reference sequence). The CDR3 is 15 residues long. Here the CDR3 reads CASSDPGQANYEQYF. For the CDR3, the DNA is TGCGCCAGCAGTGATCCGGGACAGGCGAACTACGAGCAGTACTTC.

DNA of the CDR3: TGTGCCAGCAGCCCTCTGACTAGCTCCGATACGCAGTATTTT. Protein: CASSPLTSSDTQYF. The chain is built from TRBV7-8 and TRBJ2-3, with 7 bases lining up with TRBD2. Germline V gene lookup returns CDR1 SGHVS and CDR2 FQNEAQ. The CDR3 contains 14 residues. V dropped 5 bases and J dropped 6; count of bases not matched to a gene: 8. Drawing the rest from reference TRBV7-8 and TRBJ2-3, the complete variable domain is GAGVSQSPRYKVAKRGQDVALRCDPISGHVSLFWYQQALGQGPEFLTYFQNEAQLDKSGLPSDRFFAERPEGSVSTLKIQRTQQEDSAVYLCASSPLTSSDTQYFGPGTRLTVL.

J is TRBJ2-5 and V is TRBV5-4; a possible D gene is TRBD2 (6 bases). Trimming left V 2 bases short and J 5 bases short, with 16 bases between. Germline V gives CDR1 SGHNT, CDR2 YYREEE (reference sequence). The CDR3 consists of 15 residues. CDR3 DNA: TGTGCCAGCAGCTTCAGGGAGGTTATAGAGGAGACCCAGTACTTC. As protein: CASSFREVIEETQYF. The full variable domain, completed using reference TRBV5-4 and TRBJ2-5, is ETGVTQSPTHLIKTRGQQVTLRCSSQSGHNTVSWYQQALGQGPQFIFQYYREEENGRGNFPPRFSGLQFPNYSSELNVNALELDDSALYLCASSFREVIEETQYFGPGTRLLVL.

This clone has only one observation. Here the CDR3 DNA reads TGTGCCAGCAGCCCAGGACAGGGTGGGTTTGGCTACACCTTC. Protein sequence: CASSPGQGGFGYTF. The chain joins TRBV4-2 to TRBJ1-2, with 8 bases that match TRBD1. The length of the CDR3 is 14 residues. The germline V gene encodes CDR1 LGHNA and CDR2 YNFKEQ. The ends lost 4 bases at V and 7 bases at J; junction bases unmatched: 8.

The chain couples TRBV3-1 (or the pseudogene TRBV3-2) to TRBJ2-3; 11 positions agree with TRBD2. V lost 5 bases to trimming and J lost 3 bases; unmatched junction nucleotides: 4. Germline V gives CDR1 LGHDT, CDR2 YNNKEL (reference sequence). CDR3 length equals 15 residues. Here the CDR3 reads CASSATSGRTDTQYF. The CDR3, as DNA: TGTGCCAGCAGCGCAACTAGCGGGAGAACAGATACGCAGTATTTT.

The chain employs TRBV28 and TRBJ2-3; D is undetermined. The CDR3 is 13 residues long. Trimming pared 11 bases from V and 0 bases from J, leaving 12 bases between. Germline-derived CDR1 and CDR2 are MDHEN and SYDVKM. DNA of the CDR3: TGTGCCCACGGCGGAGAAAGCACAGATACGCAGTATTTT. Its protein product is CAHGGESTDTQYF.

The chain recombines TRBV10-3 with TRBJ2-3; no definite D call. The CDR3 covers 14 residues. Germline assignment: CDR1 ENHRY and CDR2 SYGVKD. Trimming pared 5 bases from V and 0 bases from J, leaving 9 bases between. CDR3 coding DNA: TGTGCCATCAGTCCTATGGTTAGCACAGATACGCAGTATTTT. This sequence encodes CAISPMVSTDTQYF.

This chain links TRBV6-5 with TRBJ2-3, with 7 bases identical to TRBD2. Trimming took 6 bases from V and 3 from J; bases not matched to a gene: 6. Germline values: CDR1 MNHEY, CDR2 SVGAGI. The CDR3 sequence is 14 residues long. CDR3 nucleotide sequence: TGTGCCAGCAGGTCGGGGGGAAGGACAGATACGCAGTATTTT. It is translated as CASRSGGRTDTQYF.

The V gene is TRBV6-2 or TRBV6-3, the J gene TRBJ1-5; 12 bases are shared with TRBD1. V was pared by 0 bases and J by 3 bases, with 6 bases of the junction left unmatched. Germline V gene lookup returns CDR1 MNHEY and CDR2 SVGEGT. The CDR3 consists of 18 residues. The CDR3 spells CASSYSGTGGPLNQPQHF. The CDR3 nucleotides read TGTGCCAGCAGTTACTCGGGGACAGGGGGCCCCCTCAATCAGCCCCAGCATTTT.

The CDR3 nucleotides are TGTGCCAGCAGCTTACCCAGACAGGGGGCGCTCAATGAAAAACTGTTTTTT. This gives the protein CASSLPRQGALNEKLFF. The chain has TRBV11-2 and TRBJ1-4; 10 nucleotides align to TRBD1. Trimming cost V 2 bases and J 5 bases; bases outside gene matches: 8. The CDR3 is made up of 17 amino acids. CDR1 and CDR2 (germline): SGHAT, FQNNGV.

The rearrangement joins TRBV15 to TRBJ1-5, with D unclear. The CDR3 has 15 residues. CDR1 LNHNV and CDR2 YYDKDF come from the germline V gene (reference sequence). V gave up 0 bases and J gave up 6 bases, with 12 bases separating them. This chain's CDR3 is CATSRDRGVIQPQHF. In DNA form, the CDR3 reads TGTGCCACCAGCAGAGATAGAGGAGTCATTCAGCCCCAGCATTTT. Combining the CDR3 with reference TRBV15 and TRBJ1-5 gives the whole variable domain DAMVIQNPRYQVTQFGKPVTLSCSQTLNHNVMYWYQQKSSQAPKLLFHYYDKDFNNEADTPDNFQSRRPNTSFCFLDIRSPGLGDTAMYLCATSRDRGVIQPQHFGDGTRLSIL.

This chain joins TRBV7-3 and TRBJ2-1; 9 bases line up with TRBD2. Trimming removed 5 bases from V and 0 bases from J; junction bases left unmatched: 14. The germline V gene encodes CDR1 SGHTA and CDR2 FQGTGA. This CDR3 has 19 residues. The CDR3 here is CASSHSGRSYQGSYNEQFF. CDR3 nucleotide sequence: TGTGCCAGCAGCCACAGCGGGAGGAGTTATCAAGGCTCCTACAATGAGCAGTTCTTC.